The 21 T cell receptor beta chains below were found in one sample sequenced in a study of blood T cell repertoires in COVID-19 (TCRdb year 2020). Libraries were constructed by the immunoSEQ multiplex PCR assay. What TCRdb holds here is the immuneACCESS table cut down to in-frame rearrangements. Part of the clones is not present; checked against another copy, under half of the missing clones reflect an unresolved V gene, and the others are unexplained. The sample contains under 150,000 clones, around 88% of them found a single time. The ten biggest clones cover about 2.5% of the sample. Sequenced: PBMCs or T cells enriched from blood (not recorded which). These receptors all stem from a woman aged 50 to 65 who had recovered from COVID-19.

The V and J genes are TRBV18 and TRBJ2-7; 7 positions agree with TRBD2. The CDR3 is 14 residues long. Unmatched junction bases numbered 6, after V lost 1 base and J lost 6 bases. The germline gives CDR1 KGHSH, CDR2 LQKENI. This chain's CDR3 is CASSPQVGEGEQYF. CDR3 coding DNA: TGTGCCAGCTCACCACAAGTCGGGGAGGGCGAGCAGTACTTC.

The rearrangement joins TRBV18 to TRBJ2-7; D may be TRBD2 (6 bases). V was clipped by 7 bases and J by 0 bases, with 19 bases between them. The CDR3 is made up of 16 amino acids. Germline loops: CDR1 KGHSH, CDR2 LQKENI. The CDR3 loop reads CASLPAGSRSSYEQYF. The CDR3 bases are TGTGCCAGCTTGCCAGCGGGTTCCAGGAGCTCCTACGAGCAGTACTTC.

CDR3 DNA sequence: TGTGCCAGCAGCTTGTACGGGGGAACTACTGAAGCTTTCTTT. It encodes CASSLYGGTTEAFF. The chain has TRBV5-6 and TRBJ1-1, with D possibly TRBD1 on 5 matching bases. Trimming removed 1 base at V and 5 bases at J, with 12 bases between. The CDR3 covers 14 residues. Per the germline V gene, CDR1 is SGHDT and CDR2 is YYEEEE.

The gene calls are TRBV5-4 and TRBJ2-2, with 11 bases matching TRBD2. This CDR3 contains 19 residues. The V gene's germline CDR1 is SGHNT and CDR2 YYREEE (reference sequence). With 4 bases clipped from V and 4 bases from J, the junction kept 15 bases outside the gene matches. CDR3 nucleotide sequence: TGTGCCAGCAGCGCGCCGGGACTAGCGGTCCTCACAGGCACCGGGGAGCTGTTTTTT. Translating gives CASSAPGLAVLTGTGELFF.

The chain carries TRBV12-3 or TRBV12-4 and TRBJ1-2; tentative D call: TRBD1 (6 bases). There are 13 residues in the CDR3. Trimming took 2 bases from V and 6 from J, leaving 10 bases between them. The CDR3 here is CASSLRQVNGYTF. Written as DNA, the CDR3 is TGTGCCAGCAGTTTACGACAGGTTAATGGCTACACCTTC.

The CDR3 protein is CASSEVLAYQETQYF. CDR3 in DNA: TGTGCCAGCAGTGAGGTCCTAGCGTACCAAGAGACCCAGTACTTC. The chain employs TRBV2 and TRBJ2-5; D perhaps matches TRBD2 (6 bases). Per the germline V gene, CDR1 is SNHLY and CDR2 is FYNNEI. Trimming pared 3 bases from V and 0 bases from J, leaving 11 bases between. The CDR3 consists of 15 residues. The full variable domain, its missing parts supplied by reference TRBV2 and TRBJ2-5, is EPEVTQTPSHQVTQMGQEVILRCVPISNHLYFYWYRQILGQKVEFLVSFYNNEISEKSEIFDDQFSVERPDGSNFTLKIRSTKLEDSAMYFCASSEVLAYQETQYFGPGTRLLVL.

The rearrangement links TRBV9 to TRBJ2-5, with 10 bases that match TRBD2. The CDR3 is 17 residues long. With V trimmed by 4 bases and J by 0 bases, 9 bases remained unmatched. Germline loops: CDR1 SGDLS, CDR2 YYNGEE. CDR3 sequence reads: CASSPPGAGGNQETQYF. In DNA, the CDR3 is TGTGCCAGCAGCCCCCCCGGAGCGGGGGGGAACCAAGAGACCCAGTACTTC.

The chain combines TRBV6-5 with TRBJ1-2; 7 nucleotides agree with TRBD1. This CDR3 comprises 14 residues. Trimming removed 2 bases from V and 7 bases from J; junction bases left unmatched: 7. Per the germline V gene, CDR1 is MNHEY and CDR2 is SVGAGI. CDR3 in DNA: TGTGCCAGCAGTTACGACAGGGTACGGGCTGGCTACACCTTC. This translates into CASSYDRVRAGYTF.

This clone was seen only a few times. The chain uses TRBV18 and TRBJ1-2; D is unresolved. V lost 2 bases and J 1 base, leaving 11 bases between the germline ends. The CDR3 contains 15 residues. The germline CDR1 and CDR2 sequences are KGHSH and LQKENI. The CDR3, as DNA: TGTGCCAGCTCACCATCGGGTAGTAGTAACTATGGCTACACCTTC. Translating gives CASSPSGSSNYGYTF.

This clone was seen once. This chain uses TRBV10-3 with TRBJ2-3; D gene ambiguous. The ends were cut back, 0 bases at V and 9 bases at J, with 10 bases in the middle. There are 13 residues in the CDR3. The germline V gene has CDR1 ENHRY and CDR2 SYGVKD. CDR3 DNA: TGTGCCATCAGTGAGTCGGGCCAATTGACGCAGTATTTT. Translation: CAISESGQLTQYF.

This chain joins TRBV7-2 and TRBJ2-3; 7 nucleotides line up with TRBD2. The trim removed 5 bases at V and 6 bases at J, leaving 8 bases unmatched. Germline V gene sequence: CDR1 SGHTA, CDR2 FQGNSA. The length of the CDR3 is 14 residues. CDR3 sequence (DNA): TGTGCCAGCAGCCCCTTCGGGGGGAGTGATACGCAGTATTTT. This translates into CASSPFGGSDTQYF. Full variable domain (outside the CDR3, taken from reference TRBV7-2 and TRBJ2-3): GAGVSQSPSNKVTEKGKDVELRCDPISGHTALYWYRQSLGQGLEFLIYFQGNSAPDKSGLPSDRFSAERTGGSVSTLTIQRTQQEDSAVYLCASSPFGGSDTQYFGPGTRLTVL.

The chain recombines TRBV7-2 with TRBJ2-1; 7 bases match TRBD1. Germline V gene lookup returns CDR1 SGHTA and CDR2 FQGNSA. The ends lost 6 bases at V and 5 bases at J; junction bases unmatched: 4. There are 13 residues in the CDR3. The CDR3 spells CASRAGGHNEQFF. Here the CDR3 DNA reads TGTGCCAGCAGAGCAGGGGGACACAATGAGCAGTTCTTC.

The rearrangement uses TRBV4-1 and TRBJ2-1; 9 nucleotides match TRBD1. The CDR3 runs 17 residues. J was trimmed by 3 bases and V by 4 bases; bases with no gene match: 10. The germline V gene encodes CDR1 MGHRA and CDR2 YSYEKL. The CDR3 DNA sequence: TGCGCCAGCAGCCTCGGCCCACAGGGGGCCAACTACAATGAGCAGTTCTTC. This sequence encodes CASSLGPQGANYNEQFF.

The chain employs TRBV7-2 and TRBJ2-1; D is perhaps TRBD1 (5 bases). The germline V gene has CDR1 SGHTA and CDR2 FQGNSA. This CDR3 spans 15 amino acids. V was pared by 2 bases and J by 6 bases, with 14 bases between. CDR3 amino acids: CASSLLGLGRNEQFF. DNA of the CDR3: TGTGCCAGCAGCTTATTGGGGCTAGGTCGCAATGAGCAGTTCTTC.

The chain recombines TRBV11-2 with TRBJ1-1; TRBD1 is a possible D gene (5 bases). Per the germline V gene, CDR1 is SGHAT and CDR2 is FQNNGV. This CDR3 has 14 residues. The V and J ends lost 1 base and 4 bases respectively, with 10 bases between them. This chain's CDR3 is CASSLGWQGTEAFF. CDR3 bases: TGTGCCAGCAGCTTAGGGTGGCAGGGCACTGAAGCTTTCTTT. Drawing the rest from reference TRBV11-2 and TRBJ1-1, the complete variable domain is EAGVAQSPRYKIIEKRQSVAFWCNPISGHATLYWYQQILGQGPKLLIQFQNNGVVDDSQLPKDRFSAERLKGVDSTLKIQPAKLEDSAVYLCASSLGWQGTEAFFGQGTRLTVV.

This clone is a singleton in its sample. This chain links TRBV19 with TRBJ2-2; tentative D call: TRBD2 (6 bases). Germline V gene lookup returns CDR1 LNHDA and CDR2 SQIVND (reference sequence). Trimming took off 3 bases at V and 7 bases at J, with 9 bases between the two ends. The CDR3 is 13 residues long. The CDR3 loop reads CASSMRDSGELFF. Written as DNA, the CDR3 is TGTGCCAGTAGTATGCGGGATAGCGGGGAGCTGTTTTTT. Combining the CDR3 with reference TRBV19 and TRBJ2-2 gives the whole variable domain DGGITQSPKYLFRKEGQNVTLSCEQNLNHDAMYWYRQDPGQGLRLIYYSQIVNDFQKGDIAEGYSVSREKKESFPLTVTSAQKNPTAFYLCASSMRDSGELFFGEGSRLTVL.

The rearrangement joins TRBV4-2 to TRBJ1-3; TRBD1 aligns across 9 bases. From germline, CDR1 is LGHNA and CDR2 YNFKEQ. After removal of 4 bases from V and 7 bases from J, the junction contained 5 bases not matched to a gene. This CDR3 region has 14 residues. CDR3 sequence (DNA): TGTGCCAGCAGCCGGGACAGGGAAAAGAACACCATATATTTT. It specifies CASSRDREKNTIYF.

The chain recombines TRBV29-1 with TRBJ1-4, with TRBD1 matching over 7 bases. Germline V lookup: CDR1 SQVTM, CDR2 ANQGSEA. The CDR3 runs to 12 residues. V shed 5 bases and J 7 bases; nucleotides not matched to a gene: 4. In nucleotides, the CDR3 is TGCAGCGTTTTCAGGACAGGTGAAAAACTGTTTTTT. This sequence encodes CSVFRTGEKLFF. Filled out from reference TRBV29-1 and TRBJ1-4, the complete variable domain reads SAVISQKPSRDICQRGTSLTIQCQVDSQVTMMFWYRQQPGQSLTLIATANQGSEATYESGFVIDKFPISRPNLTFSTLTVSNMSPEDSSIYLCSVFRTGEKLFFGSGTQLSVL.

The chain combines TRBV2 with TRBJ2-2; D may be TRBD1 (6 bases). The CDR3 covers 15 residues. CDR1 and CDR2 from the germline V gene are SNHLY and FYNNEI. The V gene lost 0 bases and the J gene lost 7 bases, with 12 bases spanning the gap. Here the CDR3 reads CASSEALGGHGELFF. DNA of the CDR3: TGTGCCAGCAGTGAAGCGCTTGGGGGCCACGGGGAGCTGTTTTTT.

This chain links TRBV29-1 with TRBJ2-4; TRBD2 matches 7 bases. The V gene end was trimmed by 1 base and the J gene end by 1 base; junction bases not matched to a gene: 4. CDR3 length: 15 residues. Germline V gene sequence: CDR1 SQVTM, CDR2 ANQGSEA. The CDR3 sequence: CSVEARGKAKNIQYF. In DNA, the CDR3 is TGCAGCGTTGAAGCGCGGGGGAAGGCCAAAAACATTCAGTACTTC.

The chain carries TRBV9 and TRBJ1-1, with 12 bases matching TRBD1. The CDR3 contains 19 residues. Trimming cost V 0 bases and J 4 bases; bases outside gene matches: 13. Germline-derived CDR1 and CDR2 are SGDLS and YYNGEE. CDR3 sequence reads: CASSVGLAGQGAVGTEAFF. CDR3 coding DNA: TGTGCCAGCAGCGTAGGGCTCGCGGGACAGGGGGCGGTTGGCACTGAAGCTTTCTTT.